The clone carrying this T cell receptor beta chain was seen a few times. Its antigen is undetermined. For sequencing, patients were chosen who had shown expansion of CD8+CD57+ cells by flow cytometry. The data belong to a study of CD8+CD57+ T cells in acquired aplastic anemia. The template used for profiling TCR beta VDJ and CDR3 was genomic DNA. One entry per CDR3 protein results from TCRdb running MiXCR on the reads. The data contain around 170,000 distinct CDR3 sequences, 48% of them seen just once; the ten biggest clones take up about 9.7%. Study-wide results and limits: Significance was not reached for CD8+ Simpson's diversity between patients and controls.

Unmatched junction bases numbered 1, after V lost 1 base and J lost 12 bases. In germline, CDR1 is KGHDR, CDR2 SFDVKD. This CDR3 is built from 12 residues. The rearrangement links TRBV24-1 to TRBJ1-4; 7 nucleotides align to TRBD1. The origin of this receptor is a human donor with aplastic anemia. What was sequenced was sorted CD4+, CD8+, or CD8+CD57+ T cells (not recorded which) from PBMCs. The CDR3 loop is CATSDFQGELFF. CDR3 coding DNA: TGTGCCACCAGTGATTTTCAGGGGGAACTGTTTTTT.